What follows are 20 T cell receptor beta chains derived from one specimen sequenced in a study of early T cells in non-severe SARS-CoV-2 infection. TCRdb processed the 5' RACE reads anew with MiXCR; each CDR3 protein has one entry. The sample includes fewer than 65,000 distinct CDR3 sequences, almost 9.5% of them seen just once. Material for sequencing was whole blood. These receptor sequences come from an adult who was a healthcare worker with PCR-confirmed SARS-CoV-2 infection or an uninfected control (not recorded which).

V is TRBV7-2 and J is TRBJ2-1; D may match TRBD1 or TRBD2 (5 bases each). CDR1 SGHTA and CDR2 FQGNSA come from the germline V gene. The CDR3 has 14 residues. V was cut by 7 bases and J by 5 bases, with 15 bases left in between. The CDR3 bases are TGTGCCAGCACCATGGCAGGGACGCACAATGAGCAGTTCTTC. Its translation: CASTMAGTHNEQFF. Filled out from reference TRBV7-2 and TRBJ2-1, the complete variable domain reads GAGVSQSPSNKVTEKGKDVELRCDPISGHTALYWYRQSLGQGLEFLIYFQGNSAPDKSGLPSDRFSAERTGGSVSTLTIQRTQQEDSAVYLCASTMAGTHNEQFFGPGTRLTVL.

The rearrangement links TRBV12-3 or TRBV12-4 to TRBJ2-7; D unresolved. The CDR3 runs to 15 residues. With 4 bases removed from V and 5 bases from J, the gap between germline ends came to 18 bases. The CDR3 DNA reads TGTGCCAGCAGTTCTCAGGACGGTGGCCTAAACGAGCAGTACTTC. Its protein is CASSSQDGGLNEQYF.

The genes are TRBV5-1 and TRBJ1-4; maybe TRBD1 (5 bases). Germline CDR1 is SGHRS and CDR2 is YFSETQ. Trimming removed 5 bases at V and 3 bases at J, with 14 bases between. The CDR3 totals 15 residues. The DNA for the CDR3 is TGCGCCAGCAGTGCTGCAGGGTCTTCTAATGAAAAACTGTTTTTT. This sequence encodes CASSAAGSSNEKLFF.

This clonotype showed up many times. The chain joins TRBV7-3 to TRBJ2-2; D remains unclear. V was cut by 1 base and J by 0 bases, with 9 bases left in between. This CDR3 contains 16 residues. Germline CDR1 is SGHTA and CDR2 is FQGTGA. CDR3 amino acids: CASSLMGRTNTGELFF. For the CDR3, the DNA is TGTGCCAGCAGCTTAATGGGCAGAACGAACACCGGGGAGCTGTTTTTT.

This clonotype was seen a few times. The chain is built from TRBV15 and TRBJ2-1; 7 positions agree with TRBD2. The CDR3 totals 14 residues. The V gene end was trimmed by 4 bases and the J gene end by 9 bases; junction bases not matched to a gene: 9. CDR1 is LNHNV and CDR2 is YYDKDF in the germline V gene (reference sequence). CDR3 region: CATSNPRLASEQFF. In nucleotides, the CDR3 is TGTGCCACCAGCAACCCCCGACTAGCTTCTGAGCAGTTCTTC.

This clonotype was detected only a few times. The chain has TRBV28 and TRBJ2-3; D not certain. V was shortened by 4 bases and J by 6 bases, with 11 bases between the two germline ends. CDR3 length: 13 amino acids. CDR1 and CDR2 from the germline V gene are MDHEN and SYDVKM. The CDR3, as DNA: TGTGCCAGCAGTTCCCCCGACCGGGATACGCAGTATTTT. This translates into CASSSPDRDTQYF.

This clonotype turned up a few times. This chain uses TRBV12-3 or TRBV12-4 with TRBJ2-2; no clear D gene. The V end lost 3 bases, the J end lost 7 bases, and 9 bases lay between the germline ends. CDR3 size: 13 residues. The CDR3 region is CASSFWVGGELFF. Written as DNA, the CDR3 is TGTGCCAGCAGTTTCTGGGTTGGCGGGGAGCTGTTTTTT.

This clonotype has just a few counts. The V and J genes are TRBV5-6 and TRBJ1-1; D call uncertain. CDR3 length equals 14 residues. The germline gives CDR1 SGHDT, CDR2 YYEEEE. Between the trimmed V and J ends, which lost 3 bases and 1 base, there was a span of 10 bases. The CDR3 loop reads CASSYGRTNTEAFF. In DNA form, the CDR3 reads TGTGCCAGCAGCTACGGACGGACGAACACTGAAGCTTTCTTT.

This clonotype was counted between two and nine times. This CDR3 is CSATGGSGRVDTQYF. The CDR3 DNA follows: TGCAGTGCCACAGGAGGGAGCGGGAGGGTAGATACGCAGTATTTT. This chain uses TRBV20-1 with TRBJ2-3; TRBD2 agrees at 10 bases. Germline CDR1 reads DFQATT; CDR2 reads SNEGSKA (reference sequence). V gave up 6 bases and J gave up 5 bases; unmatched junction bases: 11. The CDR3 spans 15 residues.

This clonotype was recorded many times. The gene calls are TRBV5-1 and TRBJ2-1; 8 nucleotides align to TRBD2. This CDR3 has 15 amino acids. The J segment lost 3 bases and the V segment lost 2 bases, leaving 4 bases of the junction unmatched. Germline CDR1 is SGHRS and CDR2 is YFSETQ. The CDR3 region has the DNA TGCGCCAGCAGCTTAGGCGGGAGGATCTACAATGAGCAGTTCTTC. It yields the protein CASSLGGRIYNEQFF.

Many counts were recorded for this clonotype. The chain joins TRBV2 to TRBJ2-5, with D perhaps TRBD1 or TRBD2 (5 bases each). With 6 bases removed from V and 5 bases from J, the gap between germline ends came to 19 bases. Germline CDR1 SNHLY, CDR2 FYNNEI. The CDR3 spans 15 residues. The chain's CDR3 is CASRYYRSEGETQYF. The DNA for the CDR3 is TGTGCCAGCAGATACTACAGGTCCGAGGGGGAGACCCAGTACTTC.

Many counts were recorded for this clonotype. The chain joins TRBV30 to TRBJ1-2; D possibly corresponds to TRBD1 (5 bases). Germline lookup yields CDR1 GTSNPN and CDR2 SVGIG (reference sequence). V was cut by 0 bases and J by 7 bases, with 12 bases left in between. The CDR3 covers 13 residues. CDR3 nucleotides: TGTGCCTGGAGTGTACTGGGGACTGGTGGCTACACCTTC. Translating gives CAWSVLGTGGYTF.

The table lists this clonotype with a few counts. The rearrangement joins TRBV7-2 to TRBJ2-5; D gene unclear. Looked up from germline, CDR1 is SGHTA and CDR2 is FQGNSA. V dropped 5 bases and J dropped 2 bases, with 12 bases sitting between them. This CDR3 is 14 amino acids long. The CDR3 nucleotides read TGTGCCAGCAGCCCCCCAGGAGAACAAGAGACCCAGTACTTC. Translation: CASSPPGEQETQYF.

In its sample, this clonotype was seen many times. V and J are TRBV28 and TRBJ2-7; no firm D call. Trimming shortened V by 2 bases and J by 6 bases, and 5 bases separated the two germline ends. The germline CDR1 and CDR2 sequences are MDHEN and SYDVKM. This CDR3 is 11 amino acids long. The CDR3 DNA reads as TGTGCCAGCAGTTTAGTGAGCGAGCAGTACTTC. Its protein product is CASSLVSEQYF.

The V gene is TRBV6-2 or TRBV6-3, the J gene TRBJ2-7, with D unresolved. This CDR3 has 14 residues. V shed 8 bases and J shed 2 bases, with 16 bases lying between them. The germline CDR1 and CDR2 sequences are MNHEY and SVGEGT. The CDR3 here is CASCRASETYEQYF. In DNA, the CDR3 is TGTGCCAGCTGCCGGGCCTCAGAGACCTACGAGCAGTACTTC.

This clonotype was counted only a few times. The chain links TRBV19 to TRBJ2-2; 11 bases agree with TRBD2. The germline CDR1 and CDR2 sequences are LNHDA and SQIVND (reference sequence). V lost 5 bases, J lost 3 bases, and 8 bases stayed unmatched. The CDR3 covers 17 residues. The CDR3 loop is CASSLPSGRPDTGELFF. The CDR3 DNA reads as TGTGCCAGTAGTTTACCTAGCGGGAGGCCCGACACCGGGGAGCTGTTTTTT.

This clonotype was observed many times. CDR3 loop: CASSISGLAGELFF. In nucleotides, the CDR3 is TGTGCCAGCAGCATTAGCGGGTTGGCCGGGGAGCTGTTTTTT. The chain is built from TRBV11-2 and TRBJ2-2; 7 bases are a match to TRBD2. Germline CDR1 is SGHAT and CDR2 is FQNNGV. The CDR3 has 14 residues. Trimming removed 5 bases from V and 6 bases from J; junction bases left unmatched: 6.

This clonotype was found many times. The rearrangement links TRBV28 to TRBJ2-7, with unresolved D. The germline V and J ends were trimmed by 2 bases and 6 bases, with 8 bases remaining between them. The germline gives CDR1 MDHEN, CDR2 SYDVKM. The CDR3 loop spans 12 amino acids. The CDR3 protein is CASSLNPSEQYF. As DNA, the CDR3 is TGTGCCAGCAGTTTAAACCCCTCCGAGCAGTACTTC.

In this sample, this clonotype turned up many times. The chain uses TRBV7-2 and TRBJ2-5, with TRBD1 matching 8 bases. Unmatched junction bases numbered 8, after V lost 4 bases and J lost 4 bases. Germline CDR1 is SGHTA and CDR2 is FQGNSA. The CDR3 length is 15 residues. CDR3 residues: CASSSGQGGRETQYF. The CDR3 DNA follows: TGTGCCAGCAGCTCAGGACAGGGTGGTAGAGAGACCCAGTACTTC.

This clonotype was seen many times. J is TRBJ2-7 and V is TRBV18; TRBD1 matches at 8 bases. The trim removed 6 bases at V and 2 bases at J, leaving 9 bases unmatched. The CDR3 length is 15 residues. The germline gives CDR1 KGHSH, CDR2 LQKENI. CDR3 loop: CASSLHQGAAYEQYF. Written as DNA, the CDR3 is TGTGCCAGCTCGTTGCATCAGGGGGCGGCCTACGAGCAGTACTTC.